A single sample is the source of the 7 T cell receptor beta chains below, sequenced in a study of OX40 agonist ivuxolimab in advanced cancers. Sequencing used immunoSEQ multiplex PCR; TCRdb keeps in-frame clones, though not all of them. Of about 20,000 clones listed, roughly 80% are singletons. The sequencing here drew on CD4+ or CD8+ T cells sorted from blood, taken in a trial of the OX40 agonist ivuxolimab. The receptors derive from an adult with an advanced solid tumor such as melanoma, head and neck, liver or kidney cancer.

J is TRBJ2-6 and V is TRBV1; the D segment call TRBD1 is taken from the table without a DNA check. TRBV1 is designated a pseudogene. The CDR3 covers 14 residues. The CDR3 is CTSRWGSRANVLTF. Here the CDR3 DNA reads TGCACCAGCAGGTGGGGCAGTCGGGCCAACGTCCTGACTTTC.

The chain couples TRBV27 to TRBJ2-7; D remains ambiguous. CDR3 size: 13 residues. The V gene lost 2 bases and the J gene lost 4 bases, with 9 bases spanning the gap. Germline V gene data show CDR1 as MNHEY and CDR2 as SMNVEV (reference sequence). CDR3 sequence reads: CASSLAIRYEQYF. CDR3 bases: TGTGCCAGCAGTTTAGCGATACGGTACGAGCAGTACTTC.

V is TRBV19 and J is TRBJ1-2; TRBD1 is a possible D gene (5 bases). CDR1 is LNHDA, CDR2 SQIVND, per germline (reference sequence). Trimming cost V 5 bases and J 1 base, with 11 bases left between them. The CDR3 contains 14 residues. The CDR3 sequence is CASSVRDGNYGYTF. In DNA, the CDR3 is TGTGCCAGTAGTGTCCGGGACGGTAACTATGGCTACACCTTC.

DNA of the CDR3: TGTGCCAGCAGCGTTTTTGGGATGAGCTCTGGGGCCAACGTCCTGACTTTC. Translation: CASSVFGMSSGANVLTF. The V call is TRBV9, the J call TRBJ2-6; no definite D call. Deletions cut 2 bases from V and 0 bases from J, with 12 bases between. The germline V gene encodes CDR1 SGDLS and CDR2 YYNGEE. The CDR3 covers 17 residues. Looking up the rest from reference TRBV9 and TRBJ2-6 gives the full variable domain: DSGVTQTPKHLITATGQRVTLRCSPRSGDLSVYWYQQSLDQGLQFLIQYYNGEERAKGNILERFSAQQFPDLHSELNLSSLELGDSALYFCASSVFGMSSGANVLTFGAGSRLTVL.

The chain uses TRBV7-8 and TRBJ2-5; tentatively, D is TRBD1 or TRBD2 (5 bases each). Looked up from germline, CDR1 is SGHVS and CDR2 is FQNEAQ. The CDR3 contains 16 residues. The V gene lost 1 base and the J gene lost 5 bases, with 17 bases spanning the gap. Here the CDR3 DNA reads TGTGCCAGCAGCTTAGGGCTAGGTACGGGGCCGGAGACCCAGTACTTC. Translated: CASSLGLGTGPETQYF.

Points on this clone: Other DNA sequences in the same sample also yield this CDR3. The chain couples TRBV7-8 to TRBJ2-3; 7 bases align to TRBD1. The CDR3 covers 14 residues. Germline-derived CDR1 and CDR2 are SGHVS and FQNEAQ. The J segment lost 4 bases and the V segment lost 0 bases, leaving 1 base of the junction unmatched. The DNA of the CDR3 is TGTGCCAGCAGCTTAGCGCAGGGGGCAGATACGCAGTATTTT. Translation: CASSLAQGADTQYF.

V is TRBV7-8 and J is TRBJ2-3, with D possibly matching TRBD1 (6 bases). V lost 2 bases, J lost 5 bases, and 17 bases lay in between. The CDR3 has 16 amino acids. CDR1 is SGHVS, CDR2 FQNEAQ, per germline. CDR3 amino acids: CASSLLARQVVDTQYF. CDR3 DNA: TGTGCCAGCAGCTTACTTGCCCGACAGGTTGTAGATACGCAGTATTTT.